A selection of T cell receptor beta chains follows, all from one sample in a study of blood T cell repertoires in COVID-19. Data came from immunoSEQ multiplex PCR; TCRdb stores just in-frame clones and leaves some out. The repertoire holds over 120,000 clones, with around 82% as singletons. The sequencing input was PBMCs or T cells enriched from blood (not recorded which). These receptor sequences come from a woman between 45 and 60 years old who had recovered from COVID-19. Both conserved end residues are part of each CDR3. The D gene is left open where the match is weak. Size is stated for part of the rows, as once, few or many counts, or as a class when the clone is expanded.

v_gene	j_gene	d_gene	abundance	CDR3nt	CDR3aa
TRBV2	TRBJ1-4	NA	NA	TGTGCCAGCCAGCTAATCGACCAGGGAAAACTGTTTTTT	CASQLIDQGKLFF
TRBV4-2	TRBJ2-3	NA	NA	TGTGCCAGCAGCCAAGGTCCGGGGGACGGCACAGATACGCAGTATTTT	CASSQGPGDGTDTQYF
TRBV6-4	TRBJ2-3	NA	NA	TGTGCCAGCAGTGAGAAAGGACTTCCCACAGATACGCAGTATTTT	CASSEKGLPTDTQYF
TRBV3-1/TRBV3-2	TRBJ2-3	TRBD1	NA	TGTGCCAGCAGCCAAGTCGGTGTACTAGGGGGCCAAACCACAGATACGCAGTATTTT	CASSQVGVLGGQTTDTQYF
TRBV7-9	TRBJ1-1	NA	few	TGTGCCAGCACCCCCGGGGTTAACACTGAAGCTTTCTTT	CASTPGVNTEAFF
TRBV28	TRBJ1-4	NA	NA	TGTGCCAGCAGAGCTACTTCAGGCGGGGGCAATGAAAAACTGTTTTTT	CASRATSGGGNEKLFF
TRBV18	TRBJ1-1	NA	NA	TGTGCCAGCTCACCCCAGGAAGTAGGAAACACTGAAGCTTTCTTT	CASSPQEVGNTEAFF
TRBV4-1	TRBJ1-3	NA	NA	TGCGCCAGCAGCCAGGTGACAGACAACACCATATATTTT	CASSQVTDNTIYF
TRBV3-1/TRBV3-2	TRBJ1-4	NA	NA	TGTGCCAGCAGCAGACAGGATTTTAATGAAAAACTGTTTTTT	CASSRQDFNEKLFF
TRBV7-2	TRBJ2-3	NA	NA	TGTGCCAGCAGCTTAGTGTGGGCTAGCGAGGACACAGATACGCAGTATTTT	CASSLVWASEDTDTQYF
TRBV9	TRBJ2-1	NA	NA	TGTGCCAGCAGCGTCGCAGGGTACCGGGACAATGAGCAGTTCTTC	CASSVAGYRDNEQFF
TRBV28	TRBJ2-7	TRBD1	NA	TGTGCCAGCAGTGACAGGGGGGCAAGATCCTACGAGCAGTACTTC	CASSDRGARSYEQYF
TRBV10-3	TRBJ1-5	TRBD1	NA	TGTGCCACCACCGGACAGGGCCATAGCAATCAGCCCCAGCATTTT	CATTGQGHSNQPQHF
TRBV7-6	TRBJ2-7	TRBD1	NA	TGTGCCAGCAGCGCCTCGACAGGGGAAGTCTACGAGCAGTACTTC	CASSASTGEVYEQYF
TRBV12-5	TRBJ1-2	NA	few	TGTGCTAGTGGTTTCGACGGCGGGTATGGCTACACCTTC	CASGFDGGYGYTF
TRBV3-1/TRBV3-2	TRBJ1-1	NA	NA	TGTGCCAGCAGCTCACCAGGGATTGAAGCTTTCTTT	CASSSPGIEAFF
TRBV7-9	TRBJ1-6	NA	NA	TGTGCCAGCAGCTTGGCAGGGTGGTTACTCCACTTT	CASSLAGWLLHF
TRBV2	TRBJ2-7	TRBD1	once	TGTGCCAGCAGGAAAGGACAGGACGAGCAGTACTTC	CASRKGQDEQYF
TRBV7-2	TRBJ1-2	TRBD1	NA	TGTGCCAGCAGCCGGGACAGGGTCCTATATGGCTACACCTTC	CASSRDRVLYGYTF
TRBV19	TRBJ2-7	TRBD1	once	TGTGCCAGTAGTGCGAGGACAGGGACGTCCTACTTC	CASSARTGTSYF
TRBV10-2	TRBJ2-2	NA	NA	TGCGCCAGCAGGGGATACGTGACAGGCGGGGAGCTGTTTTTT	CASRGYVTGGELFF
TRBV7-2	TRBJ2-6	NA	NA	TGTGCCAGCAGCTTCGGGATCCTCTCTGGGGCCAACGTCCTGACTTTC	CASSFGILSGANVLTF
TRBV4-1	TRBJ1-4	TRBD1	once	TGCGCCAGCAGCCAAGAGACAGGGTTCGATGAAAAACTGTTTTTT	CASSQETGFDEKLFF
TRBV4-1	TRBJ2-1	NA	NA	TGCGCCAGCAGCCAAGGGGTTTTGGGGGCCACGTACAATGAGCAGTTCTTC	CASSQGVLGATYNEQFF
TRBV6-1	TRBJ2-5	TRBD2	NA	TGTGCCAGCAGTGAGGTCCCGGGACTAGCGGGGGTACAAGAGACCCAGTACTTC	CASSEVPGLAGVQETQYF
TRBV19	TRBJ1-2	TRBD1	NA	TGTGCCAGTACCCTGGACAGGGTCTATGGCTACACCTTC	CASTLDRVYGYTF
TRBV5-5	TRBJ2-6	NA	NA	TGTGCCAGCAGCTGGAGGGTCTCTGGGGCCAACGTCCTGACTTTC	CASSWRVSGANVLTF
TRBV7-8	TRBJ2-7	NA	NA	TGTGCCAGCAGCTTAGGAGGGGGGCAGTACTTC	CASSLGGGQYF
TRBV7-2	TRBJ2-1	NA	once	TGTGCCAGCAGCTTGGGCGTAGGAGGGGCGTACAATGAGCAGTTCTTC	CASSLGVGGAYNEQFF
TRBV2	TRBJ1-6	NA	NA	TGTGCCAGCAGTGAAAGGGGTGGGTCACCCCTCCACTTT	CASSERGGSPLHF
TRBV5-4	TRBJ1-6	NA	NA	TGTGCCAGCGGACTAAGCTCCTATAATTCACCCCTCCACTTT	CASGLSSYNSPLHF
TRBV5-5	TRBJ1-1	TRBD1	few	TGTGCCAGCAGCCCCCGAACAGGGGACCTGAACACTGAAGCTTTCTTT	CASSPRTGDLNTEAFF
TRBV25-1	TRBJ2-3	TRBD1	NA	TGTGCCAGCAGCGCCGGTGGACAGGGCCCAGATACGCAGTATTTT	CASSAGGQGPDTQYF
TRBV28	TRBJ1-5	NA	NA	TGTGCCAGCAGTTCCCGATCAGGGGGCAATCAGCCCCAGCATTTT	CASSSRSGGNQPQHF
TRBV23-1	TRBJ1-2	TRBD1	NA	TGCGCCAGCAGTCAATCGGAAATGAACTCGGACAGGGGGCTGTCGGCTAACTATGGCTACACCTTC	CASSQSEMNSDRGLSANYGYTF
TRBV29-1	TRBJ1-2	TRBD1	NA	TGCAGCGTGCGGCAGGGGGACCGCTACACCTTC	CSVRQGDRYTF
TRBV28	TRBJ1-4	NA	few	TGTGCCAGCAGTTTAGGCAGGGAAAATGAAAAACTGTTTTTT	CASSLGRENEKLFF
TRBV3-1/TRBV3-2	TRBJ1-1	NA	few	TGTGCCAGCAGGCAAGGAGGGGGGAACACTGAAGCTTTCTTT	CASRQGGGNTEAFF
TRBV28	TRBJ1-1	TRBD1	NA	TGTGCCAGCAGTTTAACAGGGGCCCCCTATGAAGCTTTCTTT	CASSLTGAPYEAFF